This is a list of T cell receptor beta chains from one sample in a study of T-cell reconstitution after alpha-beta-depleted transplantation in children. Each CDR3 protein gets one entry after TCRdb re-called the PCR reads with MiXCR. The data contain 700,000 to 950,000 distinct CDR3 sequences, about 16% of them singletons. Here the sequenced sample was PBMCs, mostly from graft donor cells, taken 360 days after TCRalphabeta/CD19-depleted stem cell transplant. Every receptor here comes from a male patient under 18 who had a stem cell transplant for acute lymphoblastic leukemia, so the T cells may come from the graft donor. CDR3s include the opening cysteine and the closing phenylalanine or tryptophan. A D gene is named only where the DNA matches it firmly. Some rows have no size entry. The others give once, few or many, or a class for an expanded clone.

length: 16
J: TRBJ2-1
V: TRBV20-1
size: -
D: TRBD2
DNA: TGCAGTGCTAGAGACCCTAGCGGGAGTCGCCACAATGAGCAGTTCTTC
CDR3: CSARDPSGSRHNEQFF

length: 16
J: TRBJ2-3
V: TRBV18
size: -
D: TRBD2
DNA: TGTGCCAGCTCACCATCAGCGGGGGTGGTCACAGATACGCAGTATTTT
CDR3: CASSPSAGVVTDTQYF

length: 15
J: TRBJ2-7
V: TRBV5-1
size: -
D: -
DNA: TGCGCCAGCAGCTTGGTCGAGCGCCTCACCTACGAGCAGTACTTC
CDR3: CASSLVERLTYEQYF

length: 21
J: TRBJ2-3
V: TRBV11-1
size: few
D: TRBD1
DNA: TGTGCCAGCAGCTTTAGACGTGGGACAGCTACCAAACCCACTAGCACAGATACGCAGTATTTT
CDR3: CASSFRRGTATKPTSTDTQYF

length: 15
J: TRBJ2-5
V: TRBV5-1
size: -
D: -
DNA: TGCGCCAGCATGGACTACCCGAGTCTGTGGGAGACCCAGTACTTC
CDR3: CASMDYPSLWETQYF

length: 9
J: TRBJ2-3
V: TRBV29-1
size: -
D: -
DNA: TGCAGCGTTGAAGGAGGAAAGTATTTT
CDR3: CSVEGGKYF

length: 12
J: TRBJ2-7
V: TRBV20-1
size: -
D: -
DNA: TGCAGTGCCCGAGGGCCTCTTGACGAGCAGTACTTC
CDR3: CSARGPLDEQYF

length: 18
J: TRBJ2-3
V: TRBV4-2
size: -
D: TRBD2
DNA: TGTGCCAGCAGCCGCCCGGGACTAGCGGGAGGGCCGCCAGATACGCAGTATTTT
CDR3: CASSRPGLAGGPPDTQYF

length: 17
J: TRBJ2-3
V: TRBV20-1
size: -
D: TRBD1
DNA: TGCAGTGCCCCCCCGCGTTGGGGGACAGAGAACCAAGATACGCAGTATTTT
CDR3: CSAPPRWGTENQDTQYF

length: 19
J: TRBJ1-1
V: TRBV5-1
size: -
D: -
DNA: TGCGCCAGCAGCTTCGGAGGGGTGGAACATTCAACGGGGAATACTGAAGCTTTCTTT
CDR3: CASSFGGVEHSTGNTEAFF

length: 17
J: TRBJ2-1
V: TRBV11-3
size: few
D: -
DNA: TGTGCCAGCAGCTTAGGTCCACTAGCTGACAAATACAATGAGCAGTTCTTC
CDR3: CASSLGPLADKYNEQFF

length: 17
J: TRBJ2-1
V: TRBV20-1
size: many
D: TRBD2
DNA: TGCAGTGCGGAGACTAGCGGGAGGGACCTCTCCTACAATGAGCAGTTCTTC
CDR3: CSAETSGRDLSYNEQFF

length: 15
J: TRBJ1-6
V: TRBV2
size: -
D: TRBD1
DNA: TGTGCCAGCAGTGAACGGGGACAGATCAATTCACCCCTCCACTTT
CDR3: CASSERGQINSPLHF

length: 11
J: TRBJ1-3
V: TRBV29-1
size: many
D: TRBD1
DNA: TGCAGCGCCGGGGAGGGGACAGGCGTATATTTT
CDR3: CSAGEGTGVYF

length: 14
J: TRBJ2-1
V: TRBV12-3/TRBV12-4
size: few
D: -
DNA: TGTGCCAGCAGTTTTGTCCAGGCCGGTGGTGAGCAGTTCTTC
CDR3: CASSFVQAGGEQFF

length: 14
J: TRBJ2-5
V: TRBV29-1
size: -
D: -
DNA: TGCAGCGGCCAGGGAGGGGGCGCATTGGAGACCCAGTACTTC
CDR3: CSGQGGGALETQYF

length: 17
J: TRBJ1-5
V: TRBV5-5
size: once
D: TRBD1
DNA: TGTGCCAGCAGCTTGGGGGACAGCGATTATAGCAATCAGCCCCAGCATTTT
CDR3: CASSLGDSDYSNQPQHF

length: 13
J: TRBJ2-7
V: TRBV20-1
size: many
D: -
DNA: TGCAGTGCCAGGACTGTAGCGTCCTACGAGCAGTACTTC
CDR3: CSARTVASYEQYF

length: 19
J: TRBJ2-1
V: TRBV3-1
size: -
D: -
DNA: TGTGCCAGCAGCCCGTATGGTACCAGGGGTCCGGGAACCTACAATGAGCAGTTCTTC
CDR3: CASSPYGTRGPGTYNEQFF

length: 13
J: TRBJ2-7
V: TRBV7-6
size: -
D: -
DNA: TGTGCCAGCAGCATTTTACAGGAGTACGAGCAGTACTTC
CDR3: CASSILQEYEQYF

length: 15
J: TRBJ2-3
V: TRBV4-1
size: many
D: -
DNA: TGCGCCAGCAGCCAACAAGGGGGGGGCACAGATACGCAGTATTTT
CDR3: CASSQQGGGTDTQYF

length: 17
J: TRBJ2-1
V: TRBV20-1
size: few
D: -
DNA: TGCAGTGCTAGAGACATACTAGCTGCGCTTTCCTACAATGAGCAGTTCTTC
CDR3: CSARDILAALSYNEQFF

length: 15
J: TRBJ2-1
V: TRBV20-1
size: few
D: -
DNA: TGCAGTGCTAGTTCGCGGGTCACCCCCTACAATGAGCAGTTCTTC
CDR3: CSASSRVTPYNEQFF

length: 14
J: TRBJ1-1
V: TRBV5-1
size: -
D: -
DNA: TGCGCCAGCAGTGAGAGGGGTTCCGGCACTGAAGCTTTCTTT
CDR3: CASSERGSGTEAFF

length: 14
J: TRBJ2-7
V: TRBV18
size: few
D: TRBD1
DNA: TGTGCCAGCTCACCCCGGGACAGGAACCACGAGCAGTACTTC
CDR3: CASSPRDRNHEQYF

length: 14
J: TRBJ1-1
V: TRBV5-6
size: few
D: -
DNA: TGTGCCAGCAGCTTGGGGGCTCATGACACTGAAGCTTTCTTT
CDR3: CASSLGAHDTEAFF

length: 10
J: TRBJ2-7
V: TRBV29-1
size: many
D: -
DNA: TGCATTGGGCCCCACCAGGATGGGTACTTC
CDR3: CIGPHQDGYF

length: 13
J: TRBJ2-7
V: TRBV2
size: -
D: -
DNA: TGTGCCAGCAGCGAATTGTTGGTCTACGAGCAGTACTTC
CDR3: CASSELLVYEQYF

length: 14
J: TRBJ2-7
V: TRBV9
size: -
D: TRBD1
DNA: TGTGCCAGCAGCGAGGGACAGGGGAGTGACGAGCAGTACTTC
CDR3: CASSEGQGSDEQYF

length: 16
J: TRBJ2-3
V: TRBV20-1
size: -
D: -
DNA: TGCAGTGCTAGAGATCCGTCGGAGCGGCTTACAGATACGCAGTATTTT
CDR3: CSARDPSERLTDTQYF

length: 14
J: TRBJ1-4
V: TRBV10-2
size: few
D: TRBD1
DNA: TGCGCCAGCCGTGATAGGGACAGGGGTGAAAAACTGTTTTTT
CDR3: CASRDRDRGEKLFF

length: 14
J: TRBJ2-7
V: TRBV19
size: -
D: TRBD2
DNA: TGTGCCAGTACGGGGACTAGCGGGAACTACGAGCAGTACTTC
CDR3: CASTGTSGNYEQYF

length: 15
J: TRBJ1-6
V: TRBV11-2
size: many
D: -
DNA: TGTGCCAGCAGCTTAGTCAGGACACCTAATTCACCCCTCCACTTT
CDR3: CASSLVRTPNSPLHF

length: 14
J: TRBJ2-1
V: TRBV20-1
size: few
D: -
DNA: TGCAGTGCCACGTCTAGCGTCGCCTACAATGAGCAGTTCTTC
CDR3: CSATSSVAYNEQFF

length: 14
J: TRBJ2-1
V: TRBV6-1
size: few
D: -
DNA: TGTGCCAGCAGACGACTAGGGGTAGTCAATGAGCAGTTCTTC
CDR3: CASRRLGVVNEQFF

length: 16
J: TRBJ2-5
V: TRBV15
size: -
D: -
DNA: TGTGCCACCAGCAGAGCCCCCGGTACAAACCAAGAGACCCAGTACTTC
CDR3: CATSRAPGTNQETQYF

length: 15
J: TRBJ2-1
V: TRBV5-1
size: -
D: -
DNA: TGCGCCAGCAGCTTGGTGGGGGAAGGGTTTAATGAGCAGTTCTTC
CDR3: CASSLVGEGFNEQFF

length: 16
J: TRBJ2-1
V: TRBV7-8
size: many
D: -
DNA: TGTGCCAGCAGCTTAGGCGACTTCCTCTCCTACAATGAGCAGTTCTTC
CDR3: CASSLGDFLSYNEQFF

length: 16
J: TRBJ2-7
V: TRBV5-1
size: -
D: TRBD2
DNA: TGCGCCAGCAGCCATCTAGCGGGAGGTAGCTCCTACGAGCAGTACTTC
CDR3: CASSHLAGGSSYEQYF

length: 14
J: TRBJ1-1
V: TRBV2
size: many
D: -
DNA: TGTGCCAGCAGTGAAGACGGAGTGAACACTGAAGCTTTCTTT
CDR3: CASSEDGVNTEAFF

length: 16
J: TRBJ2-1
V: TRBV20-1
size: -
D: TRBD2
DNA: TGCAGTGCTAGAGGGAGGACTAGCGGGGTCTACAATGAGCAGTTCTTC
CDR3: CSARGRTSGVYNEQFF